These 29 T cell receptor beta chains originate from one sample sequenced in a study of blood T cell repertoires in COVID-19. Data came from immunoSEQ multiplex PCR; TCRdb stores just in-frame clones and leaves some out. This sample has more than 200,000 clones, with about nine tenths found just once. Specimen: PBMCs or T cells enriched from blood (not recorded which). The receptors come from a woman aged 18-29 years who had recovered from COVID-19.

The CDR3 region has the DNA TGTGCCAGCAGCCTAGCAGGGGCCCACACAGATACGCAGTATTTT. Translated: CASSLAGAHTDTQYF. The chain recombines TRBV3-1 (or the pseudogene TRBV3-2) with TRBJ2-3, with a tentative D call TRBD1 (6 bases). V was clipped by 4 bases and J by 2 bases, with 13 bases between them. CDR1 is LGHDT, CDR2 YNNKEL, per germline (reference sequence). This CDR3 comprises 15 residues.

J is TRBJ1-6 and V is TRBV5-5; 7 nucleotides agree with TRBD1. V was clipped by 3 bases and J by 7 bases; unmatched bases: 1. This CDR3 contains 13 residues. Germline V gene sequence: CDR1 SGHKS, CDR2 YYEKEE (reference sequence). The CDR3 region is CASSWDSNSPLHF. The CDR3 DNA is TGTGCCAGCAGCTGGGACAGCAATTCACCCCTCCACTTT.

This sequence joins TRBV2 and TRBJ1-2; D unresolved. From germline, CDR1 is SNHLY and CDR2 FYNNEI. This CDR3 comprises 14 residues. V shed 1 base and J shed 3 bases, with 9 bases lying between them. The CDR3 here is CASSEGGLYYGYTF. As DNA, the CDR3 is TGTGCCAGCAGTGAAGGAGGGCTATACTATGGCTACACCTTC.

Concerning this clone itself: Other DNA sequences in this specimen translate into the identical CDR3. The chain joins TRBV15 to TRBJ2-5; 9 bases match TRBD2. CDR1 LNHNV and CDR2 YYDKDF come from the germline V gene (reference sequence). This CDR3 contains 16 residues. Trimming cost V 1 base and J 5 bases; bases outside gene matches: 8. The CDR3: CATSRGRRGGHETQYF. The CDR3 DNA follows: TGTGCCACCAGCAGAGGGCGGCGGGGGGGGCATGAGACCCAGTACTTC.

The gene calls are TRBV3-1 (or the pseudogene TRBV3-2) and TRBJ1-5; no firm D call. V lost 0 bases and J 6 bases, leaving 6 bases between the germline ends. The CDR3 is made up of 13 amino acids. Germline CDR1 is LGHDT and CDR2 is YNNKEL (reference sequence). This CDR3 reads CASSQEGAQPQHF. CDR3 coding DNA: TGTGCCAGCAGCCAAGAGGGCGCTCAGCCCCAGCATTTT.

The chain joins TRBV14 to TRBJ2-1; D may be TRBD1 (5 bases). The CDR3 has 16 residues. Germline-derived CDR1 and CDR2 are SGHDN and FVKESK. The germline V and J ends were trimmed by 1 base and 6 bases, with 16 bases remaining between them. The chain's CDR3 is CASSQGLVGRANEQFF. DNA of the CDR3: TGTGCCAGCAGCCAAGGTTTGGTAGGCAGGGCCAATGAGCAGTTCTTC.

The CDR3 sequence is CASSRGTGLKNEKLFF. CDR3 DNA: TGTGCCAGCAGCCGCGGCACAGGGTTAAAGAATGAAAAACTGTTTTTT. The gene calls are TRBV3-1 (or the pseudogene TRBV3-2) and TRBJ1-4; D may be TRBD1 (6 bases). From germline, CDR1 is LGHDT and CDR2 YNNKEL (reference sequence). The CDR3 extends over 16 amino acids. V shed 4 bases and J shed 5 bases, with 17 bases lying between them.

This clone was seen a few times. The V gene is TRBV5-1, the J gene TRBJ1-2; a weak D match, TRBD1 (5 bases). This CDR3 comprises 14 residues. Trimming took off 3 bases at V and 3 bases at J, with 12 bases between the two ends. Germline loops: CDR1 SGHRS, CDR2 YFSETQ. The CDR3 region is CASSWGVTDYGYTF. CDR3 in DNA: TGCGCCAGCAGCTGGGGGGTAACGGACTATGGCTACACCTTC.

The chain recombines TRBV10-3 with TRBJ1-2; D gene unclear. In germline, CDR1 is ENHRY, CDR2 SYGVKD. CDR3 length: 15 amino acids. Trimming took off 2 bases at V and 4 bases at J, with 14 bases between the two ends. The CDR3 here is CAISEMNGFFYGYTF. The CDR3 DNA is TGTGCCATCAGTGAGATGAATGGCTTCTTCTATGGCTACACCTTC.

CDR3 sequence (DNA): TGTGCCAGCAGCTCGTGGGCCTTAGAGAACACTGAAGCTTTCTTT. Translated, it gives CASSSWALENTEAFF. The chain is built from TRBV7-3 and TRBJ1-1, with no clear D. Between the trimmed V and J ends, which lost 4 bases and 1 base, there was a span of 13 bases. CDR1 and CDR2 from the germline V gene are SGHTA and FQGTGA. There are 15 residues in the CDR3. Full variable domain (outside the CDR3, taken from reference TRBV7-3 and TRBJ1-1): GAGVSQTPSNKVTEKGKYVELRCDPISGHTALYWYRQSLGQGPEFLIYFQGTGAADDSGLPNDRFFAVRPEGSVSTLKIQRTERGDSAVYLCASSSWALENTEAFFGQGTRLTVV.

J is TRBJ2-3 and V is TRBV19; D may be TRBD1 (7 bases). The CDR3 loop spans 15 amino acids. Germline V gene lookup returns CDR1 LNHDA and CDR2 SQIVND (reference sequence). The V end lost 1 base, the J end lost 9 bases, and 17 bases lay between the germline ends. CDR3 protein: CASSIVAIRGDTQYF. DNA for the CDR3: TGTGCCAGTAGTATAGTTGCCATCAGGGGGGACACGCAGTATTTT.

Regarding this clone: Different DNA sequences within this sample yield the same CDR3. The V and J genes are TRBV3-1 (or the pseudogene TRBV3-2) and TRBJ2-7; D may be TRBD2 (6 bases). CDR1 is LGHDT, CDR2 YNNKEL, per germline (reference sequence). The CDR3 consists of 12 residues. Trimming cost V 3 bases and J 3 bases, with 6 bases left between them. This chain's CDR3 is CASSQGGYEQYF. The CDR3 DNA is TGTGCCAGCAGCCAGGGGGGCTACGAGCAGTACTTC.

The chain employs TRBV6-5 and TRBJ1-2, with 7 bases lining up with TRBD1. CDR3 length equals 14 residues. J was trimmed by 2 bases and V by 8 bases; bases with no gene match: 8. Germline V gene data show CDR1 as MNHEY and CDR2 as SVGAGI. The CDR3 protein is CASSLGQLNYGYTF. The CDR3 DNA is TGTGCCAGCTCCCTGGGACAGCTGAACTATGGCTACACCTTC.

The gene calls are TRBV10-3 and TRBJ2-7, with no clear D. The length of the CDR3 is 15 residues. Germline V gene data show CDR1 as ENHRY and CDR2 as SYGVKD. The ends were cut back, 5 bases at V and 1 base at J, with 15 bases in the middle. CDR3 in amino acids: CAISPNGPLSYEQYF. In DNA, the CDR3 is TGTGCCATCAGTCCTAACGGTCCGCTTTCCTACGAGCAGTACTTC.

The chain joins TRBV12-5 to TRBJ2-1, with 7 positions matching TRBD1. The trim removed 3 bases at V and 0 bases at J, leaving 11 bases unmatched. The CDR3 covers 18 residues. In germline, CDR1 is LGHNT, CDR2 FRNRAP. The CDR3 region is CASGFRGQTLSSYNEQFF. The CDR3 region has the DNA TGTGCTAGTGGTTTCCGGGGACAGACTTTGAGCTCCTACAATGAGCAGTTCTTC.

The genes are TRBV3-1 (or the pseudogene TRBV3-2) and TRBJ2-5; D gene unclear. The CDR3 has 14 amino acids. The germline V gene encodes CDR1 LGHDT and CDR2 YNNKEL (reference sequence). Trimming removed 1 base from V and 4 bases from J, with 10 bases in between. CDR3 nucleotide sequence: TGTGCCAGCAGCCAAGGTGTCACGAGAGAGACCCAGTACTTC. It codes for CASSQGVTRETQYF.

This chain uses TRBV24-1 with TRBJ2-1; weak D call: TRBD1 (5 bases). V was pared by 7 bases and J by 6 bases, with 15 bases between. The CDR3 runs 14 residues. CDR1 is KGHDR, CDR2 SFDVKD, per germline. DNA for the CDR3: TGTGCCACCAGCAACCCCTTCCAGGGCAATGAGCAGTTCTTC. This sequence encodes CATSNPFQGNEQFF.

Remarks on this clone: The same CDR3 also results from other DNA sequences found in this sample. The CDR3 sequence: CASSSDTGELFF. CDR3 in DNA: TGTGCCAGCAGTTCAGACACCGGGGAGCTGTTTTTT. The rearrangement uses TRBV7-3 and TRBJ2-2; no reliable D call. V shed 6 bases and J shed 3 bases, with 5 bases lying between them. Germline V lookup: CDR1 SGHTA, CDR2 FQGTGA. The CDR3 contains 12 residues.

The chain links TRBV7-8 to TRBJ1-6; no definite D call. V shed 5 bases and J shed 8 bases, with 10 bases lying between them. Per the germline V gene, CDR1 is SGHVS and CDR2 is FQNEAQ. CDR3 length: 13 amino acids. CDR3 in amino acids: CASSPSGDSPLHF. CDR3 bases: TGTGCCAGCAGCCCATCGGGTGATTCACCCCTCCACTTT.

This clone was recorded only once. The CDR3 region has the DNA TGTGCCAGCAGCTTAGGCCGACTAGCGGGAGTCGCTGATACGCAGTATTTT. It codes for CASSLGRLAGVADTQYF. V and J are TRBV11-3 and TRBJ2-3, with 12 nucleotides matching TRBD2. Per the germline V gene, CDR1 is SGHNT and CDR2 is YENEEA. There are 17 residues in the CDR3. V was clipped by 1 base and J by 6 bases; unmatched bases: 8. Drawing the rest from reference TRBV11-3 and TRBJ2-3, the complete variable domain is EAGVVQSPRYKIIEKKQPVAFWCNPISGHNTLYWYLQNLGQGPELLIRYENEEAVDDSQLPKDRFSAERLKGVDSTLKIQPAELGDSAVYLCASSLGRLAGVADTQYFGPGTRLTVL.

The chain carries TRBV5-1 and TRBJ1-1; D gene ambiguous. Trimming cost V 0 bases and J 1 base, with 10 bases left between them. The CDR3 is 15 residues long. Germline V gene sequence: CDR1 SGHRS, CDR2 YFSETQ. CDR3 in amino acids: CASSLEEAQNTEAFF. Here the CDR3 DNA reads TGCGCCAGCAGCTTGGAGGAGGCCCAGAACACTGAAGCTTTCTTT.

The chain is built from TRBV7-8 and TRBJ2-5; 12 bases are a match to TRBD2. This CDR3 region has 14 residues. The trim removed 2 bases at V and 5 bases at J, leaving 0 bases unmatched. CDR1 and CDR2 from the germline V gene are SGHVS and FQNEAQ. The CDR3 DNA reads TGTGCCAGCAGCTTAACTAGCGGGGGGGAGACCCAGTACTTC. This gives the protein CASSLTSGGETQYF.

This sequence joins TRBV7-9 and TRBJ1-2, with D unresolved. The CDR3 sequence is 13 residues long. Deletions cut 9 bases from V and 8 bases from J, with 19 bases between. Germline lookup yields CDR1 SEHNR and CDR2 FQNEAQ (reference sequence). The CDR3 sequence: CASAPETARGYTF. CDR3 bases: TGTGCCAGTGCTCCGGAGACGGCCCGGGGCTACACCTTC.

The chain is built from TRBV6-5 and TRBJ1-6; D ambiguous. V dropped 0 bases and J dropped 7 bases, with 10 bases sitting between them. The CDR3 is 15 residues long. Germline lookup yields CDR1 MNHEY and CDR2 SVGAGI. CDR3 in amino acids: CASSYSVWENSPLHF. CDR3 DNA: TGTGCCAGCAGTTACTCGGTCTGGGAGAATTCACCCCTCCACTTT.

This chain links TRBV3-1 (or the pseudogene TRBV3-2) with TRBJ1-2; D not resolved. Deletions cut 0 bases from V and 4 bases from J, with 9 bases between. CDR1 and CDR2 (germline): LGHDT, YNNKEL (reference sequence). The CDR3 length is 14 residues. Here the CDR3 DNA reads TGTGCCAGCAGCCAAGAGGAGGGCTCCTATGGCTACACCTTC. Protein: CASSQEEGSYGYTF.

J is TRBJ1-1 and V is TRBV21-1. TRBV21-1 is tagged as a pseudogene. This CDR3 has 13 residues. The chain's CDR3 is CASSNISNTEAFF. The CDR3, as DNA: TGTGCCAGCAGCAACATAAGCAACACTGAAGCTTTCTTT.

This chain uses TRBV4-2 with TRBJ1-3; D unclear. Trimming took off 0 bases at V and 0 bases at J, with 9 bases between the two ends. The length of the CDR3 is 16 residues. In germline, CDR1 is LGHNA, CDR2 YNFKEQ. CDR3 bases: TGTGCCAGCAGCCAAGATGCGGCTAGCTCTGGAAACACCATATATTTT. This gives the protein CASSQDAASSGNTIYF.

The chain employs TRBV28 and TRBJ1-2; 7 nucleotides agree with TRBD1. The CDR3 totals 13 residues. Unmatched junction bases numbered 6, after V lost 8 bases and J lost 3 bases. Per the germline V gene, CDR1 is MDHEN and CDR2 is SYDVKM. In DNA form, the CDR3 reads TGTGCCAGCTTAGGGGGCTGGGACTATGGCTACACCTTC. It yields the protein CASLGGWDYGYTF.

This chain joins TRBV13 and TRBJ2-1; 7 positions match TRBD2. CDR3 length: 14 residues. Germline assignment: CDR1 PRHDT and CDR2 FYEKMQ (reference sequence). The V segment lost 4 bases and the J segment 4 bases; nucleotides outside the gene matches: 4. The DNA of the CDR3 is TGTGCCAGCAGCTATGGGCGGGGGTACAATGAGCAGTTCTTC. Protein product: CASSYGRGYNEQFF.